The 5 T cell receptor beta chains presented below share a single source sample, sequenced in a study of cytomegalovirus exposure and HLA in healthy donors. Sequenced by immunoSEQ multiplex PCR; TCRdb stores in-frame clones only, minus some. The repertoire holds about 88,000 clones, 96% seen once, with 0.6% to 0.85% in the top ten. The sample comprised PBMCs. Receptors originate from a man aged 18 to 30 in good health and CMV-seronegative.

The chain is built from TRBV2 and TRBJ2-2, with TRBD2 matching over 12 bases. Germline V gene sequence: CDR1 SNHLY, CDR2 FYNNEI. The J segment lost 3 bases and the V segment lost 5 bases, leaving 4 bases of the junction unmatched. This CDR3 is built from 16 residues. The CDR3 reads CASSKTSGGYTGELFF. CDR3 bases: TGTGCCAGCAGTAAGACTAGCGGGGGATACACCGGGGAGCTGTTTTTT.

The rearrangement links TRBV30 to TRBJ2-5; D possibly corresponds to TRBD1 (5 bases). The length of the CDR3 is 11 residues. V lost 5 bases, J lost 4 bases, and 8 bases lay in between. Germline V gives CDR1 GTSNPN, CDR2 SVGIG (reference sequence). The chain's CDR3 is CAWGAGETQYF. CDR3 bases: TGTGCCTGGGGGGCCGGAGAGACCCAGTACTTC.

The chain carries TRBV11-3 and TRBJ2-1, with 7 bases matching TRBD2. This CDR3 contains 13 residues. CDR1 is SGHNT, CDR2 YENEEA, per germline. Trimming removed 4 bases from V and 8 bases from J; junction bases left unmatched: 5. The CDR3 region is CASSSEGLDEQFF. CDR3 in DNA: TGTGCCAGCAGCTCAGAAGGACTAGATGAGCAGTTCTTC. The complete variable domain, with remaining parts taken from reference TRBV11-3 and TRBJ2-1, reads EAGVVQSPRYKIIEKKQPVAFWCNPISGHNTLYWYLQNLGQGPELLIRYENEEAVDDSQLPKDRFSAERLKGVDSTLKIQPAELGDSAVYLCASSSEGLDEQFFGPGTRLTVL.

The chain joins TRBV6-6 to TRBJ1-4; D gene unclear. V dropped 6 bases and J dropped 6 bases, with 14 bases sitting between them. The CDR3 length is 14 residues. Germline V gene sequence: CDR1 MNHNY, CDR2 SVGAGI (reference sequence). The CDR3 DNA sequence: TGTGCCAGCAGGAGATACGATACTGATGAAAAACTGTTTTTT. Protein sequence: CASRRYDTDEKLFF.

The chain has TRBV28 and TRBJ2-3, with D possibly being TRBD1 (6 bases). Germline values: CDR1 MDHEN, CDR2 SYDVKM. This CDR3 has 16 amino acids. V was cut by 3 bases and J by 2 bases, with 15 bases left in between. The CDR3 DNA is TGTGCCAGCAGTTTCCGACAGGACTTATCCACAGATACGCAGTATTTT. This translates into CASSFRQDLSTDTQYF.